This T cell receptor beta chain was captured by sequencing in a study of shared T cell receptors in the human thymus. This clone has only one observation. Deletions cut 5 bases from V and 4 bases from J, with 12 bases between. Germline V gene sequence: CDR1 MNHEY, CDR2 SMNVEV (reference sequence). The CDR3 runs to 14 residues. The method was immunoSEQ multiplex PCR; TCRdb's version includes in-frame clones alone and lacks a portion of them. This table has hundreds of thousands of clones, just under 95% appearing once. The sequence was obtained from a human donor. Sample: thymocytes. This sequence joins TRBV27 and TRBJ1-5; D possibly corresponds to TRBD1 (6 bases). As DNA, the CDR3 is TGTGCCAGCAGTAACGACAGGCTAAATCAGCCCCAGCATTTT. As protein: CASSNDRLNQPQHF.